This is a list of T cell receptor beta chains from one sample in a study of CD8+ T cells in alopecia areata. Sequencing was performed with immunoSEQ multiplex PCR; in TCRdb, only in-frame clones are kept and a portion is missing. In the table there are fewer than 200,000 clones, 50% to 60% of which are singletons. Sequencing was performed on CD4+ T cells sorted from blood, taken at week 0. All receptors derive from a human donor with alopecia areata. The CDR3 runs from the conserved cysteine through the conserved F or W. A D gene is named only where the DNA matches it firmly. The size of a clone is reported for some rows only, either as once, few or many, or as a class for expanded clones.

j_gene: TRBJ1-2
v_gene: TRBV25-1
d_gene: TRBD1
abundance: -
CDR3aa: CASSEAPGQGVGYTF
CDR3nt: TGTGCCAGCAGTGAAGCCCCGGGACAGGGCGTTGGCTACACCTTC

j_gene: TRBJ1-1
v_gene: TRBV6-5
d_gene: TRBD1
abundance: few
CDR3aa: CASTRDRALNTEAFF
CDR3nt: TGTGCCAGCACCCGGGACAGAGCATTAAACACTGAAGCTTTCTTT

j_gene: TRBJ2-7
v_gene: TRBV4-2
d_gene: TRBD1
abundance: -
CDR3aa: CASSDRGRGNEQYF
CDR3nt: TGTGCCAGCAGCGACAGGGGCCGAGGAAACGAGCAGTACTTC

j_gene: TRBJ1-2
v_gene: TRBV2
d_gene: -
abundance: few
CDR3aa: CASSSRTTGYTF
CDR3nt: TGTGCCAGCAGTTCTCGGACAACCGGCTACACCTTC

j_gene: TRBJ2-7
v_gene: TRBV5-1
d_gene: TRBD2
abundance: few
CDR3aa: CASSPSGGAGEQYF
CDR3nt: TGCGCCAGCAGCCCTAGCGGGGGGGCCGGAGAGCAGTACTTC

j_gene: TRBJ2-5
v_gene: TRBV6-5
d_gene: TRBD2
abundance: -
CDR3aa: CASSFGGIQETQYF
CDR3nt: TGTGCCAGCAGTTTCGGGGGGATTCAAGAGACCCAGTACTTC

j_gene: TRBJ2-5
v_gene: TRBV5-1
d_gene: -
abundance: -
CDR3aa: CASSGTTQETQYF
CDR3nt: TGCGCCAGCAGCGGGACAACCCAAGAGACCCAGTACTTC

j_gene: TRBJ2-5
v_gene: TRBV30
d_gene: -
abundance: -
CDR3aa: CAWHPGRRREETQYF
CDR3nt: TGTGCCTGGCATCCGGGACGGAGACGGGAGGAGACCCAGTACTTC

j_gene: TRBJ1-2
v_gene: TRBV13
d_gene: TRBD1
abundance: -
CDR3aa: CASSSDRDRGYTF
CDR3nt: TGTGCCAGCAGCTCCGACAGGGATCGAGGCTACACCTTC

j_gene: TRBJ2-2
v_gene: TRBV5-6
d_gene: -
abundance: many
CDR3aa: CASSPRLRRVNTGELFF
CDR3nt: TGTGCCAGCAGCCCAAGACTTAGACGGGTAAACACCGGGGAGCTGTTTTTT

j_gene: TRBJ2-5
v_gene: TRBV12-5
d_gene: -
abundance: -
CDR3aa: CASGLASQGETQYF
CDR3nt: TGTGCTAGTGGTTTGGCATCGCAAGGGGAGACCCAGTACTTC

j_gene: TRBJ1-1
v_gene: TRBV1
d_gene: -
abundance: -
CDR3aa: CTSSHPQDHYPRNTEAFF
CDR3nt: TGCACCAGCAGCCATCCACAGGACCATTACCCTAGGAACACTGAAGCTTTCTTT

j_gene: TRBJ2-1
v_gene: TRBV5-1
d_gene: TRBD2
abundance: -
CDR3aa: CASSLAGGPSDEQFF
CDR3nt: TGCGCCAGCAGCTTGGCGGGGGGGCCGTCGGATGAGCAGTTCTTC

j_gene: TRBJ1-1
v_gene: TRBV5-1
d_gene: -
abundance: -
CDR3aa: CASSLEVENTEAFF
CDR3nt: TGCGCCAGCAGCTTGGAGGTAGAGAACACTGAAGCTTTCTTT

j_gene: TRBJ2-3
v_gene: TRBV7-2
d_gene: -
abundance: -
CDR3aa: CASSLGPGYTDTQYF
CDR3nt: TGTGCCAGCAGCTTAGGGCCAGGCTACACAGATACGCAGTATTTT

j_gene: TRBJ2-5
v_gene: TRBV18
d_gene: TRBD2
abundance: -
CDR3aa: CASSPPSGGQETQYF
CDR3nt: TGTGCCAGCTCACCCCCTAGCGGGGGTCAAGAGACCCAGTACTTC

j_gene: TRBJ2-7
v_gene: TRBV5-1
d_gene: -
abundance: -
CDR3aa: CASRVGDQEQYF
CDR3nt: TGCGCCAGCAGGGTCGGCGATCAGGAGCAGTACTTC

j_gene: TRBJ2-3
v_gene: TRBV4-1
d_gene: -
abundance: -
CDR3aa: CASSPSLQGDTQYF
CDR3nt: TGCGCCAGCAGCCCGTCCCTACAGGGAGATACGCAGTATTTT

j_gene: TRBJ1-2
v_gene: TRBV6-4
d_gene: -
abundance: -
CDR3aa: CASSDSMKVEAYGYTF
CDR3nt: TGTGCCAGCAGTGACTCGATGAAGGTCGAGGCGTATGGCTACACCTTC

j_gene: TRBJ1-5
v_gene: TRBV29-1
d_gene: TRBD1
abundance: -
CDR3aa: CSVVTGGVGQPQHF
CDR3nt: TGCAGCGTTGTTACAGGGGGCGTGGGTCAGCCCCAGCATTTT

j_gene: TRBJ2-7
v_gene: TRBV7-9
d_gene: TRBD1
abundance: -
CDR3aa: CASSAKTGEYEQYF
CDR3nt: TGTGCCAGCAGCGCCAAGACAGGGGAATACGAGCAGTACTTC

j_gene: TRBJ2-5
v_gene: TRBV11-2
d_gene: TRBD2
abundance: -
CDR3aa: CASSLSGPGGTQYF
CDR3nt: TGTGCCAGCAGCCTCTCAGGACCGGGGGGGACCCAGTACTTC

j_gene: TRBJ1-2
v_gene: TRBV30
d_gene: -
abundance: once
CDR3aa: CAWSVGGFNYGYTF
CDR3nt: TGTGCCTGGAGTGTAGGTGGATTCAACTATGGCTACACCTTC

j_gene: TRBJ2-7
v_gene: TRBV4-2
d_gene: TRBD2
abundance: -
CDR3aa: CASSQVSGGDYEQYF
CDR3nt: TGTGCCAGCAGCCAGGTCAGCGGGGGGGACTACGAGCAGTACTTC

j_gene: TRBJ2-7
v_gene: TRBV29-1
d_gene: TRBD2
abundance: -
CDR3aa: CSVFERGKLSYEQYF
CDR3nt: TGCAGCGTTTTCGAGCGGGGGAAATTATCCTACGAGCAGTACTTC

j_gene: TRBJ2-2
v_gene: TRBV7-9
d_gene: -
abundance: few
CDR3aa: CASSYGGYTGELFF
CDR3nt: TGTGCCAGCAGCTACGGGGGTTACACCGGGGAGCTGTTTTTT

j_gene: TRBJ2-1
v_gene: TRBV6-5
d_gene: -
abundance: -
CDR3aa: CASSPVLRNEQFF
CDR3nt: TGTGCCAGCAGTCCCGTTTTACGGAATGAGCAGTTCTTC

j_gene: TRBJ1-1
v_gene: TRBV11-3
d_gene: TRBD1
abundance: -
CDR3aa: CASRDRTEAFF
CDR3nt: TGTGCCAGCCGGGACAGGACTGAAGCTTTCTTT

j_gene: TRBJ1-3
v_gene: TRBV18
d_gene: -
abundance: few
CDR3aa: CASSPPVPSGNTIYF
CDR3nt: TGTGCCAGCTCACCACCGGTGCCCTCTGGAAACACCATATATTTT

j_gene: TRBJ1-2
v_gene: TRBV7-2
d_gene: -
abundance: -
CDR3aa: CASSATFGYGYTF
CDR3nt: TGTGCCAGCAGCGCTACCTTCGGCTATGGCTACACCTTC

j_gene: TRBJ1-1
v_gene: TRBV20-1
d_gene: -
abundance: -
CDR3aa: CSAKRSTEAFF
CDR3nt: TGCAGTGCAAAGAGATCCACTGAAGCTTTCTTT

j_gene: TRBJ2-5
v_gene: TRBV30
d_gene: -
abundance: -
CDR3aa: CAWSPGQGGTQYF
CDR3nt: TGTGCCTGGAGTCCTGGACAAGGAGGGACCCAGTACTTC

j_gene: TRBJ1-5
v_gene: TRBV2
d_gene: TRBD1
abundance: -
CDR3aa: CASREKGAVGHQPQHF
CDR3nt: TGTGCCAGCAGAGAGAAGGGGGCGGTAGGGCATCAGCCCCAGCATTTT

j_gene: TRBJ2-7
v_gene: TRBV6-1
d_gene: -
abundance: -
CDR3aa: CASSPYLTGQPEQYF
CDR3nt: TGTGCCAGCAGTCCCTACCTGACGGGCCAGCCCGAGCAGTACTTC

j_gene: TRBJ2-3
v_gene: TRBV5-1
d_gene: TRBD2
abundance: -
CDR3aa: CASSLGMAGGKDTQYF
CDR3nt: TGCGCCAGCAGCTTGGGGATGGCGGGGGGCAAAGATACGCAGTATTTT

j_gene: TRBJ2-7
v_gene: TRBV5-6
d_gene: -
abundance: -
CDR3aa: CASGAGIYEQYF
CDR3nt: TGTGCCAGCGGGGCAGGGATCTACGAGCAGTACTTC

j_gene: TRBJ1-5
v_gene: TRBV30
d_gene: TRBD1
abundance: -
CDR3aa: CAWSVRDRGNQPQHF
CDR3nt: TGTGCCTGGAGTGTACGGGACAGGGGCAATCAGCCCCAGCATTTT

j_gene: TRBJ2-7
v_gene: TRBV5-1
d_gene: TRBD1
abundance: -
CDR3aa: CASRTGQPSSYEQYF
CDR3nt: TGCGCCAGCAGAACGGGACAGCCGAGCTCCTACGAGCAGTACTTC

j_gene: TRBJ2-5
v_gene: TRBV29-1
d_gene: -
abundance: few
CDR3aa: CSVEAPGETQYF
CDR3nt: TGCAGCGTTGAAGCCCCCGGAGAGACCCAGTACTTC

j_gene: TRBJ2-7
v_gene: TRBV29-1
d_gene: TRBD2
abundance: -
CDR3aa: CSVVPWGGTYEQYF
CDR3nt: TGCAGCGTTGTTCCCTGGGGGGGAACCTACGAGCAGTACTTC

j_gene: TRBJ2-2
v_gene: TRBV7-9
d_gene: -
abundance: -
CDR3aa: CASSYNTGELFF
CDR3nt: TGTGCCAGCAGCTACAACACCGGGGAGCTGTTTTTT

j_gene: TRBJ1-4
v_gene: TRBV30
d_gene: -
abundance: -
CDR3aa: CAWSSEFEKLFF
CDR3nt: TGTGCCTGGAGTTCGGAATTTGAAAAACTGTTTTTT

j_gene: TRBJ2-5
v_gene: TRBV7-9
d_gene: -
abundance: -
CDR3aa: CASSITPRGSQETQYF
CDR3nt: TGTGCCAGCAGCATCACCCCCCGGGGCAGCCAAGAGACCCAGTACTTC

j_gene: TRBJ1-5
v_gene: TRBV30
d_gene: TRBD1
abundance: -
CDR3aa: CAWSAKTGGNQPQHF
CDR3nt: TGTGCCTGGAGCGCCAAGACAGGGGGCAATCAGCCCCAGCATTTT

j_gene: TRBJ2-5
v_gene: TRBV15
d_gene: TRBD1
abundance: -
CDR3aa: CATSRDPAGGQETQYF
CDR3nt: TGTGCCACCAGCAGAGATCCGGCAGGGGGCCAAGAGACCCAGTACTTC

j_gene: TRBJ2-2
v_gene: TRBV27
d_gene: -
abundance: -
CDR3aa: CASSLEGGWGARYGGELFF
CDR3nt: TGTGCCAGCAGTTTAGAGGGGGGCTGGGGGGCTCGGTATGGTGGGGAGCTGTTTTTT

j_gene: TRBJ1-2
v_gene: TRBV4-1
d_gene: TRBD1
abundance: -
CDR3aa: CASSQPRQGSNYGYTF
CDR3nt: TGCGCCAGCAGCCAACCCCGACAGGGATCTAACTATGGCTACACCTTC

j_gene: TRBJ2-7
v_gene: TRBV27
d_gene: -
abundance: -
CDR3aa: CASRGRESYEQYF
CDR3nt: TGTGCCAGCCGAGGCAGGGAGTCCTACGAGCAGTACTTC

j_gene: TRBJ2-5
v_gene: TRBV10-3
d_gene: -
abundance: -
CDR3aa: CAISMTGTEETQYF
CDR3nt: TGTGCCATCAGCATGACTGGGACCGAAGAGACCCAGTACTTC

j_gene: TRBJ2-7
v_gene: TRBV2
d_gene: -
abundance: -
CDR3aa: CASRPGSDYEQYF
CDR3nt: TGTGCCAGCAGGCCTGGCAGCGATTACGAGCAGTACTTC

j_gene: TRBJ1-5
v_gene: TRBV25-1
d_gene: -
abundance: -
CDR3aa: CASSEADPSPQHF
CDR3nt: TGTGCCAGCAGTGAAGCGGACCCGTCGCCCCAGCATTTT

j_gene: TRBJ2-7
v_gene: TRBV30
d_gene: -
abundance: -
CDR3aa: CAWSVAYEQYF
CDR3nt: TGTGCCTGGAGTGTAGCCTACGAGCAGTACTTC